The 30 T cell receptor beta chains below were found in one sample sequenced in a study of early T cells in non-severe SARS-CoV-2 infection. MiXCR, run by TCRdb on the 5' RACE reads, gives a single entry per CDR3 protein. The sample holds approximately 100,000 distinct CDR3 sequences; around 15% are singletons and the top ten take about 6%. The specimen was whole blood. These receptor sequences come from an adult who was a healthcare worker with PCR-confirmed SARS-CoV-2 infection or an uninfected control (not recorded which).

This clonotype was seen repeatedly, ten times or more. The chain is built from TRBV29-1 and TRBJ2-3, with 9 bases that match TRBD1. V lost 7 bases, J lost 4 bases, and 9 bases stayed unmatched. CDR3 size: 14 residues. From germline, CDR1 is SQVTM and CDR2 ANQGSEA. CDR3 region: CSAGKGQGSDTQYF. In DNA, the CDR3 is TGCAGCGCAGGCAAGGGACAGGGTTCAGATACGCAGTATTTT.

The V call is TRBV29-1, the J call TRBJ1-2; 7 bases map to TRBD1. The CDR3 contains 12 residues. Germline CDR1 SQVTM, CDR2 ANQGSEA. V lost 4 bases and J lost 3; bases outside the gene matches: 2. This CDR3 is CSVGGQYYGYTF. The CDR3 nucleotides read TGCAGCGTTGGGGGACAGTACTATGGCTACACCTTC.

The chain combines TRBV27 with TRBJ1-1; tentatively, D is TRBD1 (6 bases). Trimming removed 0 bases at V and 3 bases at J, with 11 bases between. CDR1 and CDR2 (germline): MNHEY, SMNVEV (reference sequence). CDR3 length: 15 amino acids. This CDR3 reads CASSLSYRVDTEAFF. The CDR3 coding sequence is TGTGCCAGCAGTTTATCGTACAGGGTCGACACTGAAGCTTTCTTT.

This clonotype has more than one count but fewer than ten. The chain links TRBV28 to TRBJ1-3; D remains ambiguous. The CDR3 covers 14 residues. Germline values: CDR1 MDHEN, CDR2 SYDVKM. Trimming pared 7 bases from V and 0 bases from J, leaving 10 bases between. CDR3 region: CASKEGTSGNTIYF. The DNA of the CDR3 is TGTGCCAGCAAAGAGGGAACCTCTGGAAACACCATATATTTT.

As for this clonotype: The junction departs from the called germline gene at one end, perhaps through a read error. The chain joins TRBV9 to TRBJ2-3; TRBD1 matches at 7 bases. CDR1 and CDR2 from the germline V gene are SGDLS and YYNGEE. CDR3 length: 14 amino acids. The DNA of the CDR3 is TGTGCCAGCAGCGTTCAAGGGGGCACCGATACGCAGTATTTT. Translation: CASSVQGGTDTQYF.

This clonotype was detected a few times. This rearrangement joins TRBV9 to TRBJ1-4, with D possibly being TRBD1 (5 bases). Germline values: CDR1 SGDLS, CDR2 YYNGEE. CDR3 size: 14 residues. Trimming cost V 7 bases and J 4 bases, with 14 bases left between them. This chain's CDR3 is CASGEGLGNEKLFF. CDR3 bases: TGTGCCAGCGGTGAGGGGCTCGGTAATGAAAAACTGTTTTTT.

The genes are TRBV29-1 and TRBJ1-1; D gene ambiguous. Germline CDR1 and CDR2: SQVTM and ANQGSEA. This CDR3 is built from 11 residues. The CDR3: CTVKRGTEAFF. In nucleotides, the CDR3 is TGCACCGTCAAGCGGGGCACTGAAGCTTTCTTT.

The chain uses TRBV11-2 and TRBJ2-5; possibly TRBD2 for D (5 bases). V shed 5 bases and J shed 1 base, with 8 bases lying between them. This CDR3 is 13 amino acids long. The germline gives CDR1 SGHAT, CDR2 FQNNGV. Written as DNA, the CDR3 is TGTGCCAGCAGCCGGGGTTCCCAAGAGACCCAGTACTTC. Protein product: CASSRGSQETQYF.

At least ten counts were recorded for this clonotype. This chain links TRBV6-2 or TRBV6-3 with TRBJ1-5; D perhaps matches TRBD1 (5 bases). The V and J ends lost 2 bases and 0 bases respectively, with 11 bases between them. The CDR3 runs 16 residues. Germline CDR1 MNHEY, CDR2 SVGEGT. The CDR3 reads CASSYPTADSNQPQHF. The CDR3 nucleotides read TGTGCCAGCAGTTACCCGACAGCGGATAGCAATCAGCCCCAGCATTTT.

The chain links TRBV28 to TRBJ1-1, with a tentative D call TRBD1 (5 bases). The V end was cut by 5 bases, the J end by 1 base, with 11 bases between. This CDR3 spans 14 amino acids. Germline CDR1 MDHEN, CDR2 SYDVKM. CDR3: CASSPGLRNTEAFF. CDR3 sequence (DNA): TGTGCCAGCAGTCCAGGGCTCCGGAACACTGAAGCTTTCTTT.

The chain combines TRBV20-1 with TRBJ2-2; TRBD1 matches at 7 bases. V gave up 1 base and J gave up 2 bases; unmatched junction bases: 4. The CDR3 is 15 amino acids. Germline assignment: CDR1 DFQATT and CDR2 SNEGSKA (reference sequence). DNA for the CDR3: TGCAGTGCTAGAGGAGGGACAGACAACACCGGGGAGCTGTTTTTT. Translating gives CSARGGTDNTGELFF.

This clonotype was seen a few times. This chain uses TRBV5-1 with TRBJ2-5; D might be TRBD1 (6 bases). The CDR3 contains 14 residues. CDR1 and CDR2 from the germline V gene are SGHRS and YFSETQ. Deletions cut 4 bases from V and 2 bases from J, with 12 bases between. This CDR3 is CASSVGTPQETQYF. The CDR3 DNA sequence: TGCGCCAGCAGCGTCGGGACACCTCAAGAGACCCAGTACTTC. The full variable domain, in which reference TRBV5-1 and TRBJ2-5 provide the parts outside the CDR3, is KAGVTQTPRYLIKTRGQQVTLSCSPISGHRSVSWYQQTPGQGLQFLFEYFSETQRNKGNFPGRFSGRQFSNSRSEMNVSTLELGDSALYLCASSVGTPQETQYFGPGTRLLVL.

This clonotype was seen only a few times. The chain is built from TRBV6-5 and TRBJ1-1, with a possible D match to TRBD1 (6 bases). Germline-derived CDR1 and CDR2 are MNHEY and SVGAGI. Deletions cut 9 bases from V and 0 bases from J, with 11 bases between. This CDR3 comprises 13 residues. The CDR3 here is CASLDRMNTEAFF. In DNA form, the CDR3 reads TGTGCCAGTTTGGACAGAATGAACACTGAAGCTTTCTTT.

This clonotype was picked up a small number of times. The rearrangement joins TRBV5-4 to TRBJ2-3; TRBD2 aligns across 11 bases. The junction had 4 bases not matched to a gene; V was cut back by 4 bases and J by 0 bases. Germline CDR1 reads SGHNT; CDR2 reads YYREEE (reference sequence). The length of the CDR3 is 16 residues. The CDR3 bases are TGTGCCAGCAGCACCCGACTAGCGGGGAGCACAGATACGCAGTATTTT. Its protein is CASSTRLAGSTDTQYF.

This clonotype showed up many times. This chain links TRBV12-3 or TRBV12-4 with TRBJ2-1, with TRBD1 matching 9 bases. The CDR3 is made up of 15 amino acids. The V and J ends lost 6 bases and 4 bases, in that order; junction bases with no gene match: 7. The CDR3, as DNA: TGTGCCAGCAGCCGGGACAGGGAGATATACAATGAGCAGTTCTTC. This gives the protein CASSRDREIYNEQFF.

The chain couples TRBV7-3 to TRBJ2-3; maybe TRBD2 (5 bases). The germline V and J ends were trimmed by 8 bases and 5 bases, with 14 bases remaining between them. The CDR3 extends over 13 amino acids. Germline V gene data show CDR1 as SGHTA and CDR2 as FQGTGA. The CDR3 loop reads CASGRGRGDTQYF. The CDR3 DNA sequence: TGTGCCAGCGGACGGGGTCGGGGAGATACGCAGTATTTT.

Note on this clonotype: Given the absence of the conserved phenylalanine or tryptophan at the CDR3 end, a read error is likely. The rearrangement uses TRBV20-1 and TRBJ2-7; the D call may be TRBD1 or TRBD2 (5 bases each). This CDR3 has 12 amino acids. Looked up from germline, CDR1 is DFQATT and CDR2 is SNEGSKA (reference sequence). Trimming shortened V by 2 bases and J by 6 bases, and 11 bases separated the two germline ends. DNA for the CDR3: TGCAGTGCTAGAAGCACGGGGCGCGAGCAGTACTTG. It codes for CSARSTGREQYL.

V usage is TRBV28 and J usage is TRBJ2-2; D is tentatively TRBD1 or TRBD2 (5 bases each). This CDR3 region has 13 residues. With 10 bases removed from V and 3 bases from J, the gap between germline ends came to 12 bases. The V gene's germline CDR1 is MDHEN and CDR2 SYDVKM. The DNA for the CDR3 is TGTGCCACCGTGGGACCTGACACCGGGGAGCTGTTTTTT. Its protein product is CATVGPDTGELFF. The full variable domain, in which reference TRBV28 and TRBJ2-2 provide the parts outside the CDR3, is DVKVTQSSRYLVKRTGEKVFLECVQDMDHENMFWYRQDPGLGLRLIYFSYDVKMKEKGDIPEGYSVSREKKERFSLILESASTNQTSMYLCATVGPDTGELFFGEGSRLTVL.

This clonotype was recorded many times. V and J are TRBV20-1 and TRBJ2-3, with a possible D match to TRBD1 (5 bases). The CDR3 has 13 amino acids. V was pared by 1 base and J by 4 bases, with 9 bases between. The germline CDR1 and CDR2 sequences are DFQATT and SNEGSKA (reference sequence). Here the CDR3 DNA reads TGCAGTGCTAGAGGGGGCCAGGCAGATACGCAGTATTTT. Protein: CSARGGQADTQYF.

This clonotype came up a few times. The chain is built from TRBV27 and TRBJ2-3; 8 bases agree with TRBD2. V shed 7 bases, J shed 1 base, and the junction held 13 bases outside the gene matches. The germline V gene has CDR1 MNHEY and CDR2 SMNVEV (reference sequence). CDR3 length equals 17 residues. CDR3: CASTPRRGGLGTDTQYF. The CDR3 nucleotides read TGTGCCAGCACCCCCCGCCGGGGGGGTTTAGGCACAGATACGCAGTATTTT.

The rearrangement joins TRBV27 to TRBJ1-6, with 10 nucleotides matching TRBD1. The CDR3 extends over 14 amino acids. Germline V gene data show CDR1 as MNHEY and CDR2 as SMNVEV (reference sequence). J gave up 9 bases and V 2 bases, and 1 base lay outside the gene matches. The CDR3 loop reads CASSLDRGLSPLHF. In nucleotides, the CDR3 is TGTGCCAGCAGTTTAGACAGGGGGCTTTCACCCCTCCACTTT.

The CDR3 nucleotides are TGTGCCAGCAGTCAACGGGGGAAGGAGCAGTTCTTC. As protein: CASSQRGKEQFF. The V call is TRBV6-1, the J call TRBJ2-1; D is perhaps TRBD2 (6 bases). CDR3 length: 12 residues. Between the trimmed V and J ends, which lost 5 bases and 10 bases, there was a span of 12 bases. Germline CDR1 reads MNHNS; CDR2 reads SASEGT.

The rearrangement links TRBV7-9 to TRBJ1-1; D ambiguous. Germline V gives CDR1 SEHNR, CDR2 FQNEAQ (reference sequence). The CDR3 contains 11 residues. Trimming took 6 bases from V and 3 from J, leaving 5 bases between them. CDR3 protein: CASRRDTEAFF. CDR3 nucleotide sequence: TGTGCCAGCAGGAGGGACACTGAAGCTTTCTTT. The full variable domain, in which reference TRBV7-9 and TRBJ1-1 provide the parts outside the CDR3, is DTGVSQNPRHKITKRGQNVTFRCDPISEHNRLYWYRQTLGQGPEFLTYFQNEAQLEKSRLLSDRFSAERPKGSFSTLEIQRTEQGDSAMYLCASRRDTEAFFGQGTRLTVV.

This clonotype has just one count. V and J are TRBV10-3 and TRBJ2-2; 12 bases are shared with TRBD1. With 8 bases clipped from V and 4 bases from J, the junction kept 17 bases outside the gene matches. Germline V gene sequence: CDR1 ENHRY, CDR2 SYGVKD. The CDR3 is 19 residues long. CDR3 region: CAIAYSGTGGSVITGELFF. As DNA, the CDR3 is TGTGCCATCGCCTATTCCGGGACAGGGGGCTCTGTGATCACCGGGGAGCTGTTTTTT.

The chain carries TRBV2 and TRBJ1-1, with unresolved D. The V gene's germline CDR1 is SNHLY and CDR2 FYNNEI. The germline V and J ends were trimmed by 4 bases and 0 bases, with 6 bases remaining between them. This CDR3 has 13 amino acids. CDR3 DNA sequence: TGTGCCAGCAGTGGAGTACTGAACACTGAAGCTTTCTTT. Amino acid sequence: CASSGVLNTEAFF.

This clonotype has at least ten counts. The rearrangement joins TRBV29-1 to TRBJ1-1, with 8 bases aligning to TRBD1. Germline-derived CDR1 and CDR2 are SQVTM and ANQGSEA. This CDR3 is built from 12 residues. With 7 bases clipped from V and 8 bases from J, the junction kept 9 bases outside the gene matches. The CDR3 DNA follows: TGCAGCGCCCGGCCGACAGGGGCCGAAGCTTTCTTT. Translation gives CSARPTGAEAFF.

This rearrangement joins TRBV7-9 to TRBJ1-2; D may be TRBD1 (6 bases). The germline gives CDR1 SEHNR, CDR2 FQNEAQ (reference sequence). Deletions cut 8 bases from V and 7 bases from J, with 23 bases between. CDR3 size: 15 residues. CDR3 sequence reads: CASRTGGGHGGGYTF. The DNA of the CDR3 is TGTGCCAGCCGAACCGGCGGGGGGCACGGGGGTGGCTACACCTTC.

This clonotype appeared a few times. The rearrangement links TRBV20-1 to TRBJ1-1, with D uncertain. Germline V gene sequence: CDR1 DFQATT, CDR2 SNEGSKA (reference sequence). The germline V and J ends were trimmed by 5 bases and 1 base, with 8 bases remaining between them. This CDR3 has 12 residues. DNA of the CDR3: TGCAGTGCTCTGCGGGGGAACACTGAAGCTTTCTTT. The encoded protein is CSALRGNTEAFF.

In its sample, this clonotype was seen a few times. V is TRBV11-2 and J is TRBJ2-3, with 7 nucleotides matching TRBD2. V lost 5 bases, J lost 2 bases, and 13 bases stayed unmatched. Germline-derived CDR1 and CDR2 are SGHAT and FQNNGV. The CDR3 contains 17 residues. The CDR3 DNA follows: TGTGCCAGCAGCCGACGGGGCCATAGCGGGCCCACAGATACGCAGTATTTT. It translates to CASSRRGHSGPTDTQYF.

The V gene is TRBV11-2, the J gene TRBJ1-1; D is unclear. The V end was cut by 2 bases, the J end by 4 bases, with 8 bases between. The CDR3 extends over 13 amino acids. Germline CDR1 and CDR2: SGHAT and FQNNGV. The CDR3 spells CASSLSDGTEAFF. The CDR3 bases are TGTGCCAGCAGCTTAAGTGATGGCACTGAAGCTTTCTTT.